These 11 T cell receptor beta chains came from one sample sequenced in a study of molecular identifiers for immune sequencing clone quantification. TCRdb reprocessed the PCR reads via MiXCR and lists one record per CDR3 protein. The sample carries roughly 97,000 distinct CDR3 sequences, 24% recorded once. Source material: naive CD8+ T cells from blood, with Jurkat cell RNA spiked in. Stated subset: FACS-sorted CD8+CD4-CCR7+CD45RA+ naive T cells. Source of these receptors: a human donor in good health. Some libraries in this study had Jurkat cell RNA spiked in.

This clonotype was found a few times. The rearrangement joins TRBV7-8 to TRBJ2-1, with unresolved D. Germline-derived CDR1 and CDR2 are SGHVS and FQNEAQ. This CDR3 has 13 residues. Trimming left V 1 base short and J 6 bases short, with 7 bases between. CDR3 sequence (DNA): TGTGCCAGCAGCTTAGTCGGCGGCAATGAGCAGTTCTTC. It specifies CASSLVGGNEQFF.

In its sample, this clonotype was seen many times. The gene calls are TRBV7-9 and TRBJ1-4, with no clear D. Per germline, CDR1 SEHNR and CDR2 FQNEAQ (reference sequence). V dropped 1 base and J dropped 7 bases, with 13 bases sitting between them. The CDR3 length is 15 residues. In nucleotides, the CDR3 is TGTGCCAGCAGCTTAGGGGGAGGTGGCAGTGAAAAACTGTTTTTT. It specifies CASSLGGGGSEKLFF. Filled out from reference TRBV7-9 and TRBJ1-4, the complete variable domain reads DTGVSQNPRHKITKRGQNVTFRCDPISEHNRLYWYRQTLGQGPEFLTYFQNEAQLEKSRLLSDRFSAERPKGSFSTLEIQRTEQGDSAMYLCASSLGGGGSEKLFFGSGTQLSVL.

This clonotype was seen repeatedly, ten times or more. The rearrangement joins TRBV6-1 to TRBJ1-1, with 8 bases fitting TRBD1. Unmatched junction bases numbered 9, after V lost 2 bases and J lost 4 bases. Germline V gene sequence: CDR1 MNHNS, CDR2 SASEGT. The CDR3 is 16 amino acids. Here the CDR3 reads CASSELGQGASTEAFF. DNA for the CDR3: TGTGCCAGCAGTGAACTCGGGCAGGGGGCGTCCACTGAAGCTTTCTTT.

A word on this clonotype: Germline is not matched at one junction end, which may reflect a read error. This chain connects TRBV4-3 to TRBJ2-3, with 12 bases lining up with TRBD2. The CDR3 runs to 17 residues. Germline-derived CDR1 and CDR2 are LGHNA and YSLEER. CDR3 bases: TGCGCCAGCAGCCAAGATCGGACTAGCGGGAACACAGGTACGCAGTATTTT. Amino acids: CASSQDRTSGNTGTQYF.

This clonotype was observed a few times. This rearrangement joins TRBV7-9 to TRBJ1-2; possibly TRBD1 for D (5 bases). With 1 base removed from V and 9 bases from J, the gap between germline ends came to 15 bases. This CDR3 is 14 amino acids long. CDR1 and CDR2 (germline): SEHNR, FQNEAQ (reference sequence). Here the CDR3 reads CASSLVGTLWSYTF. In DNA, the CDR3 is TGTGCCAGCAGCTTAGTCGGGACCCTTTGGAGCTACACCTTC.

The sample holds a few counts of this clonotype. The V and J genes are TRBV13 and TRBJ2-1, with D unclear. Germline loops: CDR1 PRHDT, CDR2 FYEKMQ (reference sequence). Trimming stripped 2 bases from V and 0 bases from J, with 8 bases between. The CDR3 spans 15 residues. The CDR3 here is CASSLRLLSYNEQFF. The CDR3 DNA reads as TGTGCCAGCAGCTTACGGCTTCTCTCCTACAATGAGCAGTTCTTC.

This clonotype appeared many times. The V and J genes are TRBV4-3 and TRBJ2-3, with a possible D match to TRBD2 (7 bases). Trimming removed 0 bases at V and 1 base at J, with 11 bases between. CDR1 is LGHNA, CDR2 YSLEER, per germline. There are 16 residues in the CDR3. This CDR3 is CASSQEVRGRTDTQYF. The CDR3 DNA is TGCGCCAGCAGCCAAGAAGTGCGGGGGCGCACAGATACGCAGTATTTT.

This clonotype has just one count. Just one base apart from a much larger clone, this may be a read error. The V gene is TRBV7-7, the J gene TRBJ2-3; D is unresolved. CDR1 and CDR2 from the germline V gene are SSHAT and FNYEAQ (reference sequence). CDR3 length: 13 residues. The V gene lost 5 bases and the J gene lost 4 bases, with 10 bases spanning the gap. CDR3 sequence: CASSPGFADTQYF. CDR3 nucleotide sequence: TGTGCCAGCAGCCCTGGCTTTGCAGATACGCAGTATTTT. The full variable domain, rest sourced from reference TRBV7-7 and TRBJ2-3, is GAGVSQSPRYKVTKRGQDVTLRCDPISSHATLYWYQQALGQGPEFLTYFNYEAQPDKSGLPSDRFSAERPEGSISTLTIQRTEQRDSAMYRCASSPGFADTQYFGPGTRLTVL.

Concerning this clonotype itself: This may be a read error: a much more frequent sequence differs by one nucleotide. The gene calls are TRBV7-6 and TRBJ1-3, with D uncertain. Germline V gene data show CDR1 as SGHVS and CDR2 as FNYEAQ. The CDR3 runs to 15 residues. The chain's CDR3 is CASSIAGVSGNTIYF. The CDR3 coding sequence is TGTGCCAGCAGCATAGCAGGCGTCTCTGGAAACACCATATATTTT.

With regard to this clonotype: This may stem from a read error, because a much larger clone lies one nucleotide away. J is TRBJ2-6 and V is TRBV12-3 or TRBV12-4, with D possibly being TRBD2 (6 bases). There are 18 residues in the CDR3. The germline V and J ends were trimmed by 5 bases and 0 bases, with 17 bases remaining between them. The CDR3 sequence: CASSPPEGTHSGANVLTF. CDR3 nucleotide sequence: TGTGCCAGCAGTCCACCGGAGGGTACCCACTCTGGGGCCAACGTCCTGACTTTC.

This clonotype was recorded at least ten times. The V call is TRBV24-1, the J call TRBJ2-3; no definite D call. CDR1 and CDR2 (germline): KGHDR, SFDVKD. The ends were cut back, 4 bases at V and 1 base at J, with 14 bases in the middle. There are 16 residues in the CDR3. This chain's CDR3 is CATSDHLPSGTDTQYF. The CDR3 DNA reads TGTGCCACCAGTGACCACTTGCCCAGTGGCACAGATACGCAGTATTTT.